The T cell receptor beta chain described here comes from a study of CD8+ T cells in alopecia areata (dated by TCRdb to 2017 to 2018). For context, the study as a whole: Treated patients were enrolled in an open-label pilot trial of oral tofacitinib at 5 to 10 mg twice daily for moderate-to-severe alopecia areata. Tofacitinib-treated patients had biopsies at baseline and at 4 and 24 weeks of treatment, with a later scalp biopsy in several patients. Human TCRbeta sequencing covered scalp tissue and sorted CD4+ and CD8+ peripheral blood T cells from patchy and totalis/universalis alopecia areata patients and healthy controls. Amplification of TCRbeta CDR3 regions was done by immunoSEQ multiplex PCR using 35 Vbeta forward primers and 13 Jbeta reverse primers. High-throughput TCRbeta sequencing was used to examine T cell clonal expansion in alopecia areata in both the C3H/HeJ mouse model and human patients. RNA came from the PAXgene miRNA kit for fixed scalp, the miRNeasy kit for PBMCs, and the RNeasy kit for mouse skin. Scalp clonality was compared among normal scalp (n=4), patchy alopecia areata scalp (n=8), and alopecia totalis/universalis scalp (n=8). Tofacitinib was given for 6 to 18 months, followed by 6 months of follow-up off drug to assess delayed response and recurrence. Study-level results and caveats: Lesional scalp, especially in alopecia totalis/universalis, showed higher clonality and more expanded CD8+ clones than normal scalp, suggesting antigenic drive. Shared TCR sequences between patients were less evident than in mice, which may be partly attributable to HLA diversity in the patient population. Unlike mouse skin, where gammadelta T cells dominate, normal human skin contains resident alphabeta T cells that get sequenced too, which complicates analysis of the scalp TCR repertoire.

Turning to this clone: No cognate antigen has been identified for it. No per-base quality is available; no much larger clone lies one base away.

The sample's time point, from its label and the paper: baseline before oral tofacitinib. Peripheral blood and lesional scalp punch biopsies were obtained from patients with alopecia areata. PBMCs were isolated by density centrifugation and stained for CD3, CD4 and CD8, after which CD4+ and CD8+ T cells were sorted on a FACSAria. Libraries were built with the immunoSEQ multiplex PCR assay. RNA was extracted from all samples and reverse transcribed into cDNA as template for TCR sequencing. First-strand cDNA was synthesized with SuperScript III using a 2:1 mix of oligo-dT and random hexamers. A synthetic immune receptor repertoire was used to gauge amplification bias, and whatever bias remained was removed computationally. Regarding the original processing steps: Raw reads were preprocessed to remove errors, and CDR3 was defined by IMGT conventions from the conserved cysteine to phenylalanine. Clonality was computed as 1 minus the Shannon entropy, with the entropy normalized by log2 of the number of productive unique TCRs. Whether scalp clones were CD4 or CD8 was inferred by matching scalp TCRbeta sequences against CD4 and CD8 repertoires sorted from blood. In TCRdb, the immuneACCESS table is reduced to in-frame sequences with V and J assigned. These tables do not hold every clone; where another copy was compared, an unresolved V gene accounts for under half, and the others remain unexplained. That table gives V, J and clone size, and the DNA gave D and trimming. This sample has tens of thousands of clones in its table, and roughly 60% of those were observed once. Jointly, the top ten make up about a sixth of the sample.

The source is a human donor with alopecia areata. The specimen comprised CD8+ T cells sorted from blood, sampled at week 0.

Read as DNA, the sequence is TGTGCCAGCAGCCCACAGGGGGAGCGGGCGAACACCGGGGAGCTGTTTTTT. It encodes CASSPQGERANTGELFF. The chain uses TRBV4-2 and TRBJ2-2; the junction holds 8 bases that match TRBD1. The germline V end is reduced by 4 bases and the J end by 0 bases; junction bases left unmatched: 7. The CDR3 spans 17 residues, from the cysteine through the phenylalanine. The DNA shown is the 51-base CDR3, in frame from base 1. CDR1 and CDR2 are read off the germline V gene as LGHNA and YNFKEQ.